One sample yielded the 10 T cell receptor beta chains listed below, sequenced in a study of blood T cells in healthy people across ages. Through a sample-barcoded 5' primer and a J-beta primer mix, a second PCR was run for roughly 7 to 11 cycles. TCRdb re-called the 5' RACE reads with MiXCR, one entry per CDR3 protein. The sample lists 600,000 or so distinct CDR3 sequences, 45% to 55% seen once, with about 22% in the top ten. Sequenced: blood. These receptors were obtained from an elderly man in good health.

The chain has TRBV7-2 and TRBJ2-3; D might be TRBD1 (6 bases). V dropped 0 bases and J dropped 5 bases, with 12 bases sitting between them. Germline values: CDR1 SGHTA, CDR2 FQGNSA. The CDR3 sequence is 15 residues long. Written as DNA, the CDR3 is TGTGCCAGCAGCTTAGCGGGTGGGGGCAAAGATACGCAGTATTTT. This encodes CASSLAGGGKDTQYF.

The V gene is TRBV20-1, the J gene TRBJ2-7; a possible D gene is TRBD2 (7 bases). CDR3 length: 13 amino acids. Germline values: CDR1 DFQATT, CDR2 SNEGSKA (reference sequence). Between the trimmed V and J ends, which lost 5 bases and 0 bases, there was a span of 11 bases. Here the CDR3 DNA reads TGCAGTGCTGGCGGGGGCTACTCCTACGAGCAGTACTTC. Translation: CSAGGGYSYEQYF.

The V gene is TRBV27, the J gene TRBJ2-5, with D possibly called TRBD1 or TRBD2 (5 bases each). From germline, CDR1 is MNHEY and CDR2 SMNVEV (reference sequence). The CDR3 extends over 11 amino acids. The germline V and J ends were trimmed by 8 bases and 11 bases, with 15 bases remaining between them. CDR3 nucleotides: TGTGCCAGCGAGGGGTACAATGAGCAGTACTTC. Protein: CASEGYNEQYF.

A remark on this clonotype: The junction does not match germline at one end; this may be a read error. This chain uses TRBV5-1 with TRBJ2-5; a weak D match, TRBD1 (6 bases). This CDR3 is 15 amino acids long. Germline assignment: CDR1 SGHRS and CDR2 YFSETQ. This CDR3 is CASSWGHREQEAQYF. CDR3 bases: TGCGCCAGCAGCTGGGGGCACAGGGAGCAAGAGGCCCAGTACTTC.

This clonotype was counted many times. The rearrangement links TRBV6-6 to TRBJ2-1; TRBD2 matches 8 bases. With V trimmed by 2 bases and J by 0 bases, 3 bases remained unmatched. The CDR3 extends over 16 amino acids. Germline values: CDR1 MNHNY, CDR2 SVGAGI (reference sequence). The CDR3 sequence: CASSYGTRSSYNEQFF. The CDR3 bases are TGTGCCAGCAGTTACGGGACTAGGAGCTCCTACAATGAGCAGTTCTTC.

The chain couples TRBV6-2 or TRBV6-3 to TRBJ2-5; 7 positions agree with TRBD1. Trimming removed 6 bases from V and 1 base from J; junction bases left unmatched: 2. This CDR3 contains 13 residues. The germline V gene has CDR1 MNHEY and CDR2 SVGEGT. The CDR3 loop is CASRRQGQETQYF. The CDR3 nucleotides read TGTGCCAGCAGACGACAGGGCCAAGAGACCCAGTACTTC.

This clonotype was recorded a few times. The chain employs TRBV5-1 and TRBJ1-2; 7 positions agree with TRBD1. Unmatched junction bases numbered 15, after V lost 5 bases and J lost 2 bases. This CDR3 is built from 17 residues. CDR1 and CDR2 (germline): SGHRS, YFSETQ. The CDR3 is CASRNPGQIPGNYGYTF. The CDR3, as DNA: TGCGCCAGCAGAAATCCGGGACAGATACCCGGGAACTATGGCTACACCTTC.

The chain uses TRBV27 and TRBJ2-1; 8 bases are a match to TRBD2. Looked up from germline, CDR1 is MNHEY and CDR2 is SMNVEV (reference sequence). Unmatched junction bases numbered 8, after V lost 3 bases and J lost 10 bases. The CDR3 spans 14 residues. In nucleotides, the CDR3 is TGTGCCAGCAGTTTGCGGGGGGCGACGTGGGAGCAGTTCTTC. Translation gives CASSLRGATWEQFF.

This clonotype turned up a few times. The rearrangement joins TRBV3-1 to TRBJ2-1; the D gene is possibly TRBD2 (6 bases). The ends were cut back, 2 bases at V and 8 bases at J, with 16 bases in the middle. The CDR3 consists of 15 residues. Germline CDR1 and CDR2: LGHDT and YNNKEL (reference sequence). The CDR3 spells CASSQTGSGGDEQFF. In DNA form, the CDR3 reads TGTGCCAGCAGCCAAACCGGCTCTGGCGGGGATGAGCAGTTCTTC.

The gene calls are TRBV12-3 or TRBV12-4 and TRBJ1-1, with 7 bases that match TRBD1. The CDR3 is made up of 16 amino acids. The ends lost 6 bases at V and 3 bases at J; junction bases unmatched: 13. The CDR3 DNA reads TGTGCCAGCAGCCCTCACAGGGGAACGGGGGACACTGAAGCTTTCTTT. Translating gives CASSPHRGTGDTEAFF.